Shown below are 22 T cell receptor beta chains from a single sample sequenced in a study of cytomegalovirus exposure and HLA in healthy donors. The study ran its PCR with 60 Vbeta and 13 Jbeta primers. Repertoires were generated with immunoSEQ multiplex PCR, while TCRdb's copy carries only in-frame clones and drops some. The sample includes roughly 120,000 clones, around 78% of them seen just once. Sequenced material: PBMCs. Receptor source: a man aged 50-60 years in good health and CMV-seronegative.

On this clone itself: Other DNA sequences within the sample encode an identical CDR3. This rearrangement joins TRBV19 to TRBJ2-1; a possible D gene is TRBD1 (5 bases). Germline lookup yields CDR1 LNHDA and CDR2 SQIVND (reference sequence). The CDR3 is 13 residues long. V was shortened by 1 base and J by 6 bases, with 7 bases between the two germline ends. The CDR3 reads CASSIGTSNEQFF. The CDR3 region has the DNA TGTGCCAGTAGTATAGGGACATCCAATGAGCAGTTCTTC.

This chain joins TRBV15 and TRBJ2-2, with 7 bases aligning to TRBD1. The CDR3 extends over 15 amino acids. Trimming removed 7 bases from V and 7 bases from J; junction bases left unmatched: 12. The germline CDR1 and CDR2 sequences are LNHNV and YYDKDF (reference sequence). CDR3 in amino acids: CATNIDRVTDGELFF. DNA for the CDR3: TGTGCCACCAACATTGACAGGGTGACAGACGGGGAGCTGTTTTTT.

The V and J genes are TRBV20-1 and TRBJ2-5; D is undetermined. Trimming left V 8 bases short and J 3 bases short, with 10 bases between. The CDR3 loop spans 11 amino acids. Per the germline V gene, CDR1 is DFQATT and CDR2 is SNEGSKA (reference sequence). The CDR3 DNA reads TGCAGTTATAGCCTAAAAGAGACCCAGTACTTC. Translation gives CSYSLKETQYF.

The rearrangement uses TRBV5-6 and TRBJ1-3; D is possibly TRBD1 (5 bases). This CDR3 has 15 amino acids. Per the germline V gene, CDR1 is SGHDT and CDR2 is YYEEEE. The V end was cut by 3 bases, the J end by 1 base, with 11 bases between. CDR3 sequence (DNA): TGTGCCAGCAGCTCGAATCGGGGGTCTGGAAACACCATATATTTT. It translates to CASSSNRGSGNTIYF. Combining the CDR3 with reference TRBV5-6 and TRBJ1-3 gives the whole variable domain DAGVTQSPTHLIKTRGQQVTLRCSPKSGHDTVSWYQQALGQGPQFIFQYYEEEERQRGNFPDRFSGHQFPNYSSELNVNALLLGDSALYLCASSSNRGSGNTIYFGEGSWLTVV.

As to this clone: An end of the junction differs from the germline gene, which may be a read error. The chain is built from TRBV7-9 and TRBJ1-5; a possible D gene is TRBD1 (6 bases). The CDR3 extends over 12 amino acids. The germline gives CDR1 SEHNR, CDR2 FQNEAQ (reference sequence). The CDR3 sequence is CSSSKDSQPQHF. CDR3 nucleotide sequence: TGTTCCAGCAGCAAGGACAGTCAGCCCCAGCATTTT.

The chain couples TRBV6-5 to TRBJ2-2; 9 nucleotides line up with TRBD1. CDR3 size: 16 residues. V shed 4 bases and J 5 bases; nucleotides not matched to a gene: 8. Germline V lookup: CDR1 MNHEY, CDR2 SVGAGI. This CDR3 is CASSSVGQGKTGELFF. In DNA, the CDR3 is TGTGCCAGCAGTTCAGTCGGACAGGGGAAAACCGGGGAGCTGTTTTTT.

The chain uses TRBV4-1 and TRBJ1-5, with D possibly TRBD1 on 6 matching bases. CDR3 size: 16 residues. Germline V lookup: CDR1 MGHRA, CDR2 YSYEKL. Trimming left V 1 base short and J 8 bases short, with 18 bases between. CDR3 region: CASSQGGGAGDEPQHF. In DNA form, the CDR3 reads TGCGCCAGCAGCCAAGGGGGTGGAGCAGGGGATGAGCCCCAGCATTTT.

The chain links TRBV7-2 to TRBJ2-7; D call uncertain. The CDR3 has 13 amino acids. The germline CDR1 and CDR2 sequences are SGHTA and FQGNSA. V gave up 0 bases and J gave up 6 bases, with 9 bases separating them. The CDR3 nucleotides read TGTGCCAGCAGCTTAGCGTCCCTACGCGAGCAGTACTTC. It specifies CASSLASLREQYF.

The genes are TRBV7-2 and TRBJ2-3; 11 positions agree with TRBD2. The junction had 6 bases not matched to a gene; V was cut back by 5 bases and J by 2 bases. Germline CDR1 and CDR2: SGHTA and FQGNSA. The length of the CDR3 is 16 residues. The DNA of the CDR3 is TGTGCCAGCAGCGCGGGACTAGCGGATTACACAGATACGCAGTATTTT. It codes for CASSAGLADYTDTQYF.

The rearrangement uses TRBV18 and TRBJ1-4; 8 nucleotides align to TRBD1. The V gene's germline CDR1 is KGHSH and CDR2 LQKENI. Trimming took 3 bases from V and 5 from J; bases not matched to a gene: 2. The CDR3 runs 14 residues. The CDR3 DNA sequence: TGTGCCAGCTCACCGGACAGGGACAATGAAAAACTGTTTTTT. Translated: CASSPDRDNEKLFF.

The chain links TRBV5-1 to TRBJ2-4; D not certain. Trimming pared 9 bases from V and 7 bases from J, leaving 11 bases between. Germline CDR1 SGHRS, CDR2 YFSETQ. The CDR3 length is 11 residues. CDR3 in amino acids: CATTVGNIQYF. The CDR3 DNA is TGCGCCACCACGGTCGGGAACATTCAGTACTTC.

V and J are TRBV6-5 and TRBJ1-1; TRBD1 agrees at 8 bases. Germline values: CDR1 MNHEY, CDR2 SVGAGI. After removal of 2 bases from V and 5 bases from J, the junction contained 7 bases not matched to a gene. This CDR3 is built from 15 residues. The CDR3 region is CASSYARQGYTEAFF. In DNA form, the CDR3 reads TGTGCCAGCAGTTACGCCCGACAGGGGTATACTGAAGCTTTCTTT.

This chain uses TRBV6-6 with TRBJ1-5; 9 nucleotides agree with TRBD1. CDR1 is MNHNY and CDR2 is SVGAGI in the germline V gene (reference sequence). CDR3 size: 15 residues. The CDR3 nucleotides read TGTGGCGCCAAGCCGGGACAGGGAAGCAATCAGCCCCAGCATTTT. It translates to CGAKPGQGSNQPQHF.

The V call is TRBV5-1, the J call TRBJ2-1; unclear D gene. The CDR3 loop spans 15 amino acids. CDR1 SGHRS and CDR2 YFSETQ come from the germline V gene. V was trimmed by 4 bases and J by 6 bases, leaving 17 bases between them. CDR3 in DNA: TGCGCCAGCAGCGGAGAATTTTCGGTTGGCAATGAGCAGTTCTTC. It encodes CASSGEFSVGNEQFF.

Remarks on this clone: At the DNA level, this CDR3 is encoded by other sequences in the same sample as well. The chain recombines TRBV5-4 with TRBJ2-2; no reliable D call. This CDR3 spans 15 amino acids. The V end was cut by 4 bases, the J end by 4 bases, with 14 bases between. Per germline, CDR1 SGHNT and CDR2 YYREEE (reference sequence). The CDR3 nucleotides are TGTGCCAGCAGCCTCACCCGGAGTTCCACCGGGGAGCTGTTTTTT. It yields the protein CASSLTRSSTGELFF.

The V gene is TRBV19, the J gene TRBJ1-1, with 8 bases lining up with TRBD1. This CDR3 is built from 13 residues. Germline CDR1 reads LNHDA; CDR2 reads SQIVND (reference sequence). V shed 5 bases, J shed 3 bases, and the junction held 2 bases outside the gene matches. The CDR3 nucleotides read TGTGCCAGTAGTCTGGACAGGGACACTGAAGCTTTCTTT. Translating it yields CASSLDRDTEAFF.

The chain joins TRBV5-6 to TRBJ1-2, with 7 bases lining up with TRBD1. The CDR3 runs 15 residues. Per germline, CDR1 SGHDT and CDR2 YYEEEE. The J segment lost 4 bases and the V segment lost 2 bases, leaving 8 bases of the junction unmatched. The CDR3 bases are TGTGCCAGCAGCTTCTCAGGGGGGAGAATCTATGGCTACACCTTC. Encoded protein: CASSFSGGRIYGYTF.

V gene TRBV5-4 combines with J gene TRBJ1-4; TRBD1 matches 9 bases. CDR1 is SGHNT and CDR2 is YYREEE in the germline V gene (reference sequence). This CDR3 is built from 16 residues. The V gene end was trimmed by 0 bases and the J gene end by 5 bases; junction bases not matched to a gene: 5. CDR3 bases: TGTGCCAGCAGCTTGGCCCGGGACAGGGAAAATGAAAAACTGTTTTTT. Encoded protein: CASSLARDRENEKLFF.

As DNA, the CDR3 is TGTGCCATCAGTGTGGGGGGAACAGGAGAATACGAGCAGTACTTC. Residues: CAISVGGTGEYEQYF. The chain employs TRBV10-3 and TRBJ2-7; D might be TRBD2 (6 bases). Germline CDR1 reads ENHRY; CDR2 reads SYGVKD. V was trimmed by 4 bases and J by 4 bases, leaving 17 bases between them. This CDR3 has 15 amino acids.

This chain joins TRBV6-5 and TRBJ2-7; possible D gene TRBD1, 5 bases. The V gene lost 8 bases and the J gene lost 1 base, with 12 bases spanning the gap. The CDR3 loop spans 13 amino acids. Looked up from germline, CDR1 is MNHEY and CDR2 is SVGAGI. This CDR3 reads CASQVGPSYEQYF. The CDR3 DNA follows: TGTGCCAGCCAGGTGGGGCCATCCTACGAGCAGTACTTC.

The chain employs TRBV19 and TRBJ1-5, with 9 bases that match TRBD1. The germline gives CDR1 LNHDA, CDR2 SQIVND (reference sequence). The CDR3 loop spans 15 amino acids. The ends lost 5 bases at V and 5 bases at J; junction bases unmatched: 7. CDR3 nucleotides: TGTGCCAGTAGTCAGGAGCGACAGGGGGATCAGCCCCAGCATTTT. This gives the protein CASSQERQGDQPQHF.

This sequence joins TRBV29-1 and TRBJ2-2; perhaps TRBD1 as D (6 bases). Trimming pared 7 bases from V and 1 base from J, leaving 10 bases between. Germline values: CDR1 SQVTM, CDR2 ANQGSEA. The CDR3 extends over 13 amino acids. The CDR3 loop is CSAPGQNTGELFF. The DNA of the CDR3 is TGCAGCGCACCGGGACAGAACACCGGGGAGCTGTTTTTT.